This TCR beta chain was profiled in a study of blood T cell repertoires in COVID-19. Study context: Both acute and convalescent COVID-19 samples were obtained from the United States, Italy and Spain. T cells, B-cell-depleted T cells, or PBMCs supplied cDNA or gDNA.

TCRdb keeps only in-frame clones here, not all; method: immunoSEQ multiplex PCR. Here the sample spans tens of thousands of clones, around 85% being singletons. V was shortened by 5 bases and J by 1 base, with 9 bases between the two germline ends. The CDR3 consists of 15 residues. Germline CDR1 reads SGHTA; CDR2 reads FQGNSA. The J gene is TRBJ2-6, the V gene TRBV7-2, with D tentatively TRBD2 (6 bases). The TCR sequence derives from a woman in her sixties with acute or convalescent COVID-19. Sequencing used peripheral blood. The CDR3 bases are TGTGCCAGCAGCCTTGCGGGGTCTGGGGCCAACGTCCTGACTTTC. Encoded protein: CASSLAGSGANVLTF. The whole variable domain, remainder taken from reference TRBV7-2 and TRBJ2-6, is GAGVSQSPSNKVTEKGKDVELRCDPISGHTALYWYRQSLGQGLEFLIYFQGNSAPDKSGLPSDRFSAERTGGSVSTLTIQRTQQEDSAVYLCASSLAGSGANVLTFGAGSRLTVL.